This TCR beta chain is from a study of glioma-infiltrating T cells. Study-wide context: Glioblastomas were WHO grade IV, sampled at first diagnosis; low-grade were grade II. Findings and caveats of the study: Shared blood CDR3 signature motifs marked patients with low tissue-blood divergence. Tissue-blood divergence was below expectation in non-neoplastic patients, above in gliomas.

This clonotype was found a few times. Its cognate antigen is unknown. Using RNA template, CDR3s of TCR alpha and beta were amplified with iRepertoire arm-PCR. From the multiplex PCR reads, TCRdb called clonotypes with MiXCR, one entry per CDR3 protein. The sample carries around 390,000 distinct CDR3 sequences, about two fifths recorded once. The specimen was glioma tissue, nonneoplastic brain tissue, or PBMCs (not recorded which). This receptor was obtained from a human donor with low-grade glioma or glioblastoma, undergoing nonglioma brain surgery, or in good health (not recorded which).

Here the CDR3 reads CATTGLAGRRESTDTQYF. The CDR3 region has the DNA TGTGCCACCACGGGACTAGCGGGACGGAGAGAGAGCACAGATACGCAGTATTTT. The V gene is TRBV11-2, the J gene TRBJ2-3; TRBD2 matches 13 bases. V dropped 10 bases and J dropped 0; count of bases not matched to a gene: 13. The germline V gene has CDR1 SGHAT and CDR2 FQNNGV. The CDR3 runs to 18 residues.